This record concerns one TCR beta chain sequence. Its specificity is unknown. At one boundary the junction diverges from the germline segment, which might be a read error. This entry belongs to a study of tumor and adjacent non-tumor tissue in lung cancer. Study-level findings and limits: Compared with tumor, normal lung showed significantly lower TCR diversity.

No cell sorting was done before RNA was extracted from the tissue. Newly diagnosed lung cancer patients had thoracic surgery in China, August–late 2014, without prior chemotherapy. Germline V gives CDR1 KGHDR, CDR2 SFDVKD. There are 14 residues in the CDR3. TCRbeta libraries were built with three rounds of nested PCR, modified from ARM-PCR. TCRdb used MiXCR to reprocess the multiplex PCR reads, holding one entry per CDR3 protein. The data contain 75,000 to 100,000 distinct CDR3 sequences, around 64% of them singletons. The chain joins TRBV24-1 to TRBJ2-2; TRBD1 is a possible D gene (5 bases). Sample: lung tumor tissue. This clonotype originated in a man between 60 and 75 years old with non-small cell lung cancer. The CDR3 DNA reads as TGTACCACCAGTGACCAGACAGTGACCCGGGAGCTGTTTTTT. It yields the protein CTTSDQTVTRELFF.